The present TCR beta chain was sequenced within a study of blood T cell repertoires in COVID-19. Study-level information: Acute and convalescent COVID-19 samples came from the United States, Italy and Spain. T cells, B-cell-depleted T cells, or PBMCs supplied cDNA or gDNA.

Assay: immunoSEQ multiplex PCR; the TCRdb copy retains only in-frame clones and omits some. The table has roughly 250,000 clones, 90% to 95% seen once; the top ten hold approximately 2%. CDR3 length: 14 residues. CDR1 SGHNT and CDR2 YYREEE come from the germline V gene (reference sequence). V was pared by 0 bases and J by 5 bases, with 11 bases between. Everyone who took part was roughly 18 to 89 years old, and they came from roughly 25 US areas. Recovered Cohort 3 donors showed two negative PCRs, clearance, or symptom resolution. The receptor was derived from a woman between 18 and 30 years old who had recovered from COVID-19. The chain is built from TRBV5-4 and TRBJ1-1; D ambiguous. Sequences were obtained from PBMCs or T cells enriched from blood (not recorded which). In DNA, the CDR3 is TGTGCCAGCAGCTTGGGAGGGCTGGGGACTGAAGCTTTCTTT. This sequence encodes CASSLGGLGTEAFF.